The TCR beta chain described here comes from a study of T-cell reconstitution after alpha-beta-depleted transplantation in children. Findings and limits, study-wide: By about two months after transplant, alpha-beta T cells reportedly arose from several hundred graft clones that had expanded. A year had passed since transplant, and T-cell counts and diversity by then came mostly from newly produced T cells.

The V gene's germline CDR1 is LGHNA and CDR2 YSLEER. There are 13 residues in the CDR3. After removal of 4 bases from V and 13 bases from J, the junction contained 12 bases not matched to a gene. About this clonotype itself: Its cognate antigen is unknown.

This sample's TCRbeta library carried unique molecular identifier barcodes. TCRdb re-called the PCR reads through MiXCR, storing one row per CDR3 protein. The sample contains 540,000 or so distinct CDR3 sequences, roughly 24% of which appear only once. The specimen was PBMCs, mostly from graft donor cells, collected 360 days after TCRalphabeta/CD19-depleted stem cell transplant. J is TRBJ1-2 and V is TRBV4-3; TRBD1 matches at 7 bases. This clonotype was obtained from a boy less than two years old who had a stem cell transplant for acute myeloid leukemia, so the T cells may come from the graft donor. As DNA, the CDR3 is TGCGCCAGCAGCCCACTCACAGGGGATGCCTCCACCTTC. Its protein product is CASSPLTGDASTF.